Listed below are T cell receptor beta chains from one sample, sequenced in a study of cytomegalovirus exposure and HLA in healthy donors. The table came from immunoSEQ multiplex PCR; TCRdb's copy has only in-frame clones and leaves some out. The sample holds 150,000 to 200,000 clones; 70% to 90% are singletons and the top ten take about 2.3%. Material: PBMCs. The receptors stem from a woman aged 30 to 39 in good health and CMV-seronegative. Each CDR3 is given with its conserved first and last residue.

CDR3: CASTRGGASTDTQYF
V: TRBV6-6
J: TRBJ2-3
length: 15

CDR3: CASSLDTATGANGLTF
V: TRBV5-1
J: TRBJ2-6
length: 16

CDR3: CASRAGLGETEAFF
V: TRBV2
J: TRBJ1-1
length: 14

CDR3: CASSPSHRSQNQKQYF
V: TRBV28
J: TRBJ2-7
length: 16

CDR3: CASSSGADTQYF
V: TRBV28
J: TRBJ2-3
length: 12

CDR3: CAISGSEQSYNEQFF
V: TRBV10-3
J: TRBJ2-1
length: 15

CDR3: CASRLSPEETQYF
V: TRBV5-1
J: TRBJ2-5
length: 13

CDR3: CASRYIQGIYGYTF
V: TRBV28
J: TRBJ1-2
length: 14

CDR3: CASSLKQGAGTGYTF
V: TRBV28
J: TRBJ1-2
length: 15

CDR3: CASSLGAGTGGDSPLHF
V: TRBV7-8
J: TRBJ1-6
length: 17

CDR3: CASSRLGAYNEQFF
V: TRBV6-5
J: TRBJ2-1
length: 14

CDR3: CASSWLGGSSYEQYF
V: TRBV7-2
J: TRBJ2-7
length: 15

CDR3: CASSPLAGIDTQYF
V: TRBV19
J: TRBJ2-3
length: 14

CDR3: CASSKGQASYGYTF
V: TRBV7-9
J: TRBJ1-2
length: 14

CDR3: CASTTGTGANVLTF
V: TRBV7-2
J: TRBJ2-6
length: 14

CDR3: CASSQVDSYEQYF
V: TRBV4-2
J: TRBJ2-7
length: 13

CDR3: CSSSLALAGVTSYEQYF
V: TRBV7-9
J: TRBJ2-7
length: 17

CDR3: CASSQSNTEAFF
V: TRBV28
J: TRBJ1-1
length: 12

CDR3: CASSPTASSYF
V: TRBV18
J: TRBJ2-7
length: 11

CDR3: CASSLSMNTEAFF
V: TRBV7-3
J: TRBJ1-1
length: 13

CDR3: CASSASHGDSVYEQYF
V: TRBV9
J: TRBJ2-7
length: 16

CDR3: CASTQTSGRHNEQFF
V: TRBV5-1
J: TRBJ2-1
length: 15

CDR3: CASSIAGGEQFF
V: TRBV19
J: TRBJ2-1
length: 12

CDR3: CASSLAGQGAVQDTQYF
V: TRBV5-4
J: TRBJ2-3
length: 17

CDR3: CASTPAGEGSTDTQYF
V: TRBV28
J: TRBJ2-3
length: 16

CDR3: CASSSGGRGRETQYF
V: TRBV5-4
J: TRBJ2-5
length: 15

CDR3: CATQQGSPPYEQYF
V: TRBV6-5
J: TRBJ2-7
length: 14

CDR3: CASSFGAGKYEQYF
V: TRBV7-9
J: TRBJ2-7
length: 14

CDR3: CASSVRGGPGEQFF
V: TRBV2
J: TRBJ2-1
length: 14

CDR3: CASGGETGDYEQYF
V: TRBV28
J: TRBJ2-7
length: 14

CDR3: CASSQDWLGTGDTEAFF
V: TRBV4-3
J: TRBJ1-1
length: 17

CDR3: CASSLARAKEEQFF
V: TRBV7-9
J: TRBJ2-1
length: 14

CDR3: CAWGQGNSYTEAFF
V: TRBV30
J: TRBJ1-1
length: 14

CDR3: CASSAGLAGLQETQYF
V: TRBV2
J: TRBJ2-5
length: 16

CDR3: CASSVGPGGLITQYF
V: TRBV9
J: TRBJ2-3
length: 15

CDR3: CASSEGTVSNQPQHF
V: TRBV2
J: TRBJ1-5
length: 15

CDR3: CASSFGTGGLKRFYTF
V: TRBV27
J: TRBJ1-2
length: 16

CDR3: CASSLEENQPQHF
V: TRBV5-1
J: TRBJ1-5
length: 13

CDR3: CAETDRVQETQYF
V: TRBV7-8
J: TRBJ2-5
length: 13

CDR3: CASSRGQGIGDTIYF
V: TRBV19
J: TRBJ1-3
length: 15

CDR3: CASSETTSGIVRSQYF
V: TRBV6-1
J: TRBJ2-4
length: 16

CDR3: CASSYGQASSYEQYF
V: TRBV6-5
J: TRBJ2-7
length: 15

CDR3: CATSRAGSPMNEQYF
V: TRBV15
J: TRBJ2-7
length: 15

CDR3: CASNPAGHFSDTQYF
V: TRBV5-6
J: TRBJ2-3
length: 15

CDR3: CASSPPVGLAGGSGETQYF
V: TRBV18
J: TRBJ2-5
length: 19